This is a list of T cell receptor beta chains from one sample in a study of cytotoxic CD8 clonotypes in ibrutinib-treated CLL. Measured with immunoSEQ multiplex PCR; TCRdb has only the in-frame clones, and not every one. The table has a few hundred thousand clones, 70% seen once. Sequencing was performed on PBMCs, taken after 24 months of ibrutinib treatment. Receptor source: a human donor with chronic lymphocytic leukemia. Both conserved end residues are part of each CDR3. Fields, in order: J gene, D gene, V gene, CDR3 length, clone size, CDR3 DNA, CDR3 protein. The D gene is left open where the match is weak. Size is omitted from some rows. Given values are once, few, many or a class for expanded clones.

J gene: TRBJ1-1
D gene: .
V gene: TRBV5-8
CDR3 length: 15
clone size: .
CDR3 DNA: TGTGCCAGCAGCTTGTTGCGGGTCGAGAACACTGAAGCTTTCTTT
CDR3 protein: CASSLLRVENTEAFF

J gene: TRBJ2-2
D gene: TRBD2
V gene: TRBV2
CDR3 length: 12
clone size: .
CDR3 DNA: TGTGCCACCTACGGGGGGGTCGAGGAGCTGTTTTTT
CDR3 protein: CATYGGVEELFF

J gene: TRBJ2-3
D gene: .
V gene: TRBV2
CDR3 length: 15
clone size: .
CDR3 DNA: TGTGCCAGCTCCCCCCGACTATATTTGTCAGATACGCAGTATTTT
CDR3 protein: CASSPRLYLSDTQYF

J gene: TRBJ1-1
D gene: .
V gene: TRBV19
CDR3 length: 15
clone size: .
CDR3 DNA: TGTGCCAGTAGTAACCGATTAGTCATGAACACTGAAGCTTTCTTT
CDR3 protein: CASSNRLVMNTEAFF

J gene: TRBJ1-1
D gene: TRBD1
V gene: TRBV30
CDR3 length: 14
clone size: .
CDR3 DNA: TGTGCCTGGAGCCCAGGGACAGGGTACACTGAAGCTTTCTTT
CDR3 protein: CAWSPGTGYTEAFF

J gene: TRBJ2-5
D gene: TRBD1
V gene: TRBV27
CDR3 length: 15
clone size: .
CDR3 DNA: TGTGCCAGCAAACGAAGGGACAGAGAACAAGAGACCCAGTACTTC
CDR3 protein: CASKRRDREQETQYF

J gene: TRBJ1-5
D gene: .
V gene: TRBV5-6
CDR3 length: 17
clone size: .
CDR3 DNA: TGTGCCAGCAGCTCCGCCCCTCGGGTAGTTTGGAATCAGCCCCAGCATTTT
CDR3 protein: CASSSAPRVVWNQPQHF

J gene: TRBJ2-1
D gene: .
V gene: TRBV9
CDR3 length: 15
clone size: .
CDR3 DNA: TGTGCCAGCAGCGTAGTGGGGACCCCTTTCAATGAGCAGTTCTTC
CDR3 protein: CASSVVGTPFNEQFF

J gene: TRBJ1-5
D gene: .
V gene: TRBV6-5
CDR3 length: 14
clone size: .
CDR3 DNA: TGTGCCAGCAGCTCGGGACGGATCAATCAGCCCCAGCATTTT
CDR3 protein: CASSSGRINQPQHF

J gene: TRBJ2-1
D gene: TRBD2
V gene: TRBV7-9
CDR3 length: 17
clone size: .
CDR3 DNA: TGTGCCAGCAGCTTAATCTCTAGCGGGAGACATAACAATGAGCAGTTCTTC
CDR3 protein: CASSLISSGRHNNEQFF

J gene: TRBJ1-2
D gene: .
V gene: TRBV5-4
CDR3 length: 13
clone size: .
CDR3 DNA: TGTGCCAGCAGCATCACACCTGTTGATGGCTACACCTTC
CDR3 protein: CASSITPVDGYTF

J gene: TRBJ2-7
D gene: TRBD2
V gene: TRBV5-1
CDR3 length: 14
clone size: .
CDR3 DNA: TGCGCCAGCAGCGAAAGCGGGATCTCTCTCGAGCAGTACTTC
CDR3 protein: CASSESGISLEQYF

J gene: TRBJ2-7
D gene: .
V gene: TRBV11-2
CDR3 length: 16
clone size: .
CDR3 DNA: TGTGCCAGCAGCTTTAGTAGTTCGCCGGTTGACTACGAGCAGTACTTC
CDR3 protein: CASSFSSSPVDYEQYF

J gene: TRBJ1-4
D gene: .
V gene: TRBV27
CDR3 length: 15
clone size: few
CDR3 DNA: TGTGCCAGCAGTTGGGGCGGACGCCCGAATGAAAAACTGTTTTTT
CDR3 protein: CASSWGGRPNEKLFF

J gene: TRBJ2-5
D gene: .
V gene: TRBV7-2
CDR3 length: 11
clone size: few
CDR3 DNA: TGTGCAAGTGGGGCGGGGGAGACCCAGTACTTC
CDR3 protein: CASGAGETQYF

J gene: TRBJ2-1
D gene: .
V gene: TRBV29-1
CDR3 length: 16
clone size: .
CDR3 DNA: TGCAGCGTTGAAGAAGGGAGCGGAAGCTCCTACAATGAGCAGTTCTTC
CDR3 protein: CSVEEGSGSSYNEQFF

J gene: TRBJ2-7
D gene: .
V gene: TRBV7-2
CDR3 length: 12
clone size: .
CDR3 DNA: TGTGCCAGCAGCTTAGAGTGGGGGGAGCAGTACTTC
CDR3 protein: CASSLEWGEQYF

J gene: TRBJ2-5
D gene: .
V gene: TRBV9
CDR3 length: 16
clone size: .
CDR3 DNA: TGTGCCAGCAGCGTAGAGAGGCCAGGCCTTTTTGGGACCCAGTACTTC
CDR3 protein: CASSVERPGLFGTQYF

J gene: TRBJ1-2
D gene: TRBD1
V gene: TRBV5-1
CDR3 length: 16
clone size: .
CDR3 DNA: TGCGCCAGCAGCTTGGCCATATCTGAGGGGGCGCCCCGAAACACCTTC
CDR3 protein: CASSLAISEGAPRNTF

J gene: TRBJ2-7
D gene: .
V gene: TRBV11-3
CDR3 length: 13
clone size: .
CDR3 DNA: TGTGCCAGCAGCTTAGGACAGTCCTACGAGCAGTACTTC
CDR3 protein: CASSLGQSYEQYF

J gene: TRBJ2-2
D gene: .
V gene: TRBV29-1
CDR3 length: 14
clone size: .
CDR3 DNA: TGCAGCGTTGAGGGGCAGATGAACACCGGGGAGCTGTTTTTT
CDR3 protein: CSVEGQMNTGELFF

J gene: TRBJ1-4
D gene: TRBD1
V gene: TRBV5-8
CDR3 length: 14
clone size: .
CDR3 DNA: TGTGCCAGCAGCTTTGGACAGGGGAGTGAAAAACTGTTTTTT
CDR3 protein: CASSFGQGSEKLFF

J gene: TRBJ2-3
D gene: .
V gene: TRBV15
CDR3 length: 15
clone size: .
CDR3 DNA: TGTGCCACCAGCAGAGATAACGCCGCCACAGATACGCAGTATTTT
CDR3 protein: CATSRDNAATDTQYF

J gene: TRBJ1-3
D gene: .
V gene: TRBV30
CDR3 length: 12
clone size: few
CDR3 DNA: TGTGCCTGGAGTCGGGAAGGAAACACCATATATTTT
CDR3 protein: CAWSREGNTIYF

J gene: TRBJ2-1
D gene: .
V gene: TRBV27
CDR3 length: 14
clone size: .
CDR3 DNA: TGTGCCAGCAGTCATAGGGACTCCTACAATGAGCAGTTCTTC
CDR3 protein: CASSHRDSYNEQFF

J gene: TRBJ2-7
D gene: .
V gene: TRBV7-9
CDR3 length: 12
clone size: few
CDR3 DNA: TGTGCCAGCAGCCAGGACCCCTACGAGCAGTACTTC
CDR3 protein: CASSQDPYEQYF

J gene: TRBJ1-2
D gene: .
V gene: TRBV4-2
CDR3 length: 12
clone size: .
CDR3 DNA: TGTGCCAGCAGCCAAGGGTACTATGGCTACACCTTC
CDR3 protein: CASSQGYYGYTF

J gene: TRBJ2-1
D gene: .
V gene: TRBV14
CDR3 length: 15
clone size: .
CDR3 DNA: TGTGCCAGCAGCTCGGCACAAGCCGCCCGGTATTATCAGTTCTTC
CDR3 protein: CASSSAQAARYYQFF

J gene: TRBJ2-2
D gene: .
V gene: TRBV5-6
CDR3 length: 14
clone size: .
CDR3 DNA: TGTGCCAGCAGCTTGGGCCCAGGGACCGGGGAGCTGTTTTTT
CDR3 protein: CASSLGPGTGELFF

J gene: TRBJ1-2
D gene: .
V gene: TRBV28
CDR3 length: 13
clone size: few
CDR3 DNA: TGTGCCAGCAGCCCAGACAGCAACTATGGCTACACCTTC
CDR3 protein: CASSPDSNYGYTF

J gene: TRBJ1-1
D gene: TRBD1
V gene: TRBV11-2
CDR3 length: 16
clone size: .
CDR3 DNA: TGTGCCAGCAGAACCGACAGGGGGCCTTTGAACACTGAAGCTTTCTTT
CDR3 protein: CASRTDRGPLNTEAFF

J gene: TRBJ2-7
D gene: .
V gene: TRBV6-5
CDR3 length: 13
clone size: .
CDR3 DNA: TGTGCCAGCAAGACGGGAGACGGTCACGAGCAGTACTTC
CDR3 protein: CASKTGDGHEQYF

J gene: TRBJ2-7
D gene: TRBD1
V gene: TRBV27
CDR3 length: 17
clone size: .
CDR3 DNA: TGTGCCAGCAGACAGGCGCCGCAACAGGGGGCGCGATACGAGCAGTACTTC
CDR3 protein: CASRQAPQQGARYEQYF

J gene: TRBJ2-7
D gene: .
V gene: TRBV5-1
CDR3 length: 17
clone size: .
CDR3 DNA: TGCGCCAGCAGCTTTTTCGGTGGCGCCAGGGAGTCCTACGAGCAGTACTTC
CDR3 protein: CASSFFGGARESYEQYF

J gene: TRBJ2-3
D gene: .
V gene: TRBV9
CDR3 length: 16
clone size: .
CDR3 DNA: TGTGCCAGCAGCGTAGCTGGAGGGCCGAGGACAGATACGCAGTATTTT
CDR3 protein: CASSVAGGPRTDTQYF

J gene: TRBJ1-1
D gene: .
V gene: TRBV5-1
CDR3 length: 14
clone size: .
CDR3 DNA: TGCGCCAGCAGCTTGGAAGCGATGAACACTGAAGCTTTCTTT
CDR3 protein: CASSLEAMNTEAFF

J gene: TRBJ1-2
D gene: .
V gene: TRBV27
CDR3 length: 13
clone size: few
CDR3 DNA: TGTGCCAGCAGTTTATGGCCAGGCTATGGCTACACCTTC
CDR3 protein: CASSLWPGYGYTF

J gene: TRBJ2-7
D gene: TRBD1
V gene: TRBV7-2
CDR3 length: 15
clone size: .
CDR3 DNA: TGTGCCAGCAGCCGGCGCGGACAGGGTTCCTACGAGCAGTACTTC
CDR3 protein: CASSRRGQGSYEQYF

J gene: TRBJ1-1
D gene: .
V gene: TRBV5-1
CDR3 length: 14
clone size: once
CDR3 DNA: TGCGCCAGCAGCTTGTTGGATCTGAACACTGAAGCTTTCTTT
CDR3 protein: CASSLLDLNTEAFF

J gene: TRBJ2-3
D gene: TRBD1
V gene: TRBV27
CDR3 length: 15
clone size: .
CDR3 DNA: TGTGCCAGCAGCGTGGACAGGGGACTGGGTAATACGCAGTATTTT
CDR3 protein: CASSVDRGLGNTQYF